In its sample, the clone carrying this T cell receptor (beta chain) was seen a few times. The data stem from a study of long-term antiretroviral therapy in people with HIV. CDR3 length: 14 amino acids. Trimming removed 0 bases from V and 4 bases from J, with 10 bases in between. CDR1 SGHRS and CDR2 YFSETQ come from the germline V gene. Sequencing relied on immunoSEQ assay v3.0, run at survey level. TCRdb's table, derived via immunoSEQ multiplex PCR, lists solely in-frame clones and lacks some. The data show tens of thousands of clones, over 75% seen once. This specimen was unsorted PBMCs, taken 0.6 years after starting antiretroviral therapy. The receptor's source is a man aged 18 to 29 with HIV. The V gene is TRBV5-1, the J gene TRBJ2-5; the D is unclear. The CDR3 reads CASSLAMGPETQYF. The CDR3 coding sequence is TGCGCCAGCAGCTTGGCAATGGGCCCAGAGACCCAGTACTTC. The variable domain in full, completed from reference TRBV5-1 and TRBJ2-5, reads KAGVTQTPRYLIKTRGQQVTLSCSPISGHRSVSWYQQTPGQGLQFLFEYFSETQRNKGNFPGRFSGRQFSNSRSEMNVSTLELGDSALYLCASSLAMGPETQYFGPGTRLLVL.